This TCR beta chain comes out of a study of shared clonotypes between healthy human individuals (dated by TCRdb to about 2020). The study in broad terms: The cohort comprised a couple of women and a few men aged 18 to 49 years. For each donor, CD4 naive and CD4 memory were each run on three plates, CD8 naive on two plates, and CD8 memory on one plate. To estimate repertoire size and how much clonotypes are shared between individuals, the study performed deep sequencing of blood TCR repertoires from 4 to 6 healthy adults. Different laboratories and diverse techniques were used to prepare libraries and sequence TCR repertoires, to increase sequencing depth and limit assay-specific biases. Between about 0.85 and 9.5 billion PBMCs per donor were obtained by leukapheresis. What the study reported, not specific to this receptor: Incomplete sequencing was indicated by rarefaction of sorted-subset datasets, despite the large sequencing depth. The genetic and exposure-history diversity represented was limited by the small number of donors. Compared with non-shared clonotypes, clonotypes shared by all four sorted-subset donors had higher generation probabilities. Around 5% of naive CD4, 3.5% of naive CD8, 2.3% of memory CD4, and 0.35% to 0.5% of memory CD8 clonotypes were shared across several donors. Pairwise subsampling led to the expectation that sequencing depth would affect the degree of clonotype sharing among donors. Sampling was restricted to blood, and TCR repertoires in tissue are likely to differ from TCR repertoires in blood. Estimated clonotype richness was generally larger for naive than for memory subsets.

TCR CDR3 regions were amplified from genomic DNA by multiplex PCR using the deep immunoSEQ assay. For each cell subset, the extracted genomic DNA was distributed evenly across all wells of several immunoSEQ 96-well plates, and each plate served as one replicate. Each replicate PCR for sorted subsets received around 200 ng genomic DNA, equal to about 30,000 T cell genomes. The purified libraries were quantified using a Qubit 3.0 fluorometer, sized with a Bioanalyzer 2100, and then quantified again using the KAPA Library Quantification kit. Every immunoSEQ 96-well plate was sequenced on a dedicated single-read 150-cycle Illumina NextSeq 550 flow cell. Regarding the original processing steps: Because the immunoSEQ output held only junctional sequences and lacked quality scores, the filtering could not match the filtering applied to full-length reads. Sequences were annotated with PyIR, a Python wrapper for IgBLAST v1.9, using IMGT germline references to assign V/J genes and CDR3. Any read was removed if the V/J assignment was weak (E-value above 1e-6), the CDR3 was missing, or the read contained stop codons, out-of-frame junctions, or ambiguous translated residues. V3J clonotypes were defined as sequences sharing an identical inferred V gene, J gene, and CDR3 amino acid sequence. To compute the percentage overlap between repertoires, the number of shared unique clonotypes was divided by the size of the smaller repertoire. Repertoire richness was assessed with RTK rarefaction, the Chao1 estimator, and Recon v2.1 estimates of unobserved clonotypes. For all TCRbeta clonotypes obtained by the gDNA method from a few donors, generation probabilities were computed with OLGA. Entries here come from immuneACCESS through TCRdb and include only in-frame sequences with V and J called. Some clones fail to appear in such tables; in the studies checked, an unresolved V gene covers under half of the shortfall, and the cause of the remainder is unknown. V and J calls and clone size are as listed in that table; D and trimming were resolved from the DNA. This sample gives over a million clones in total; 78% of them show up just once. The ten largest clones represent around 0.47% of the sample.

The CDR3, cysteine through phenylalanine, is 12 amino acids long. The entry retains the CDR3 DNA only, 36 bases that are in frame from base 1. The germline V gene encodes CDR1 SQVTM and CDR2 ANQGSEA. Deletion took 3 bases off V and 3 bases off J, with a span of 7 bases between the germline ends. Only a few counts were recorded for this clone. The clone's antigen remains unknown. The record has no base qualities; no much larger clone is one base away. The donors were healthy, HIV-negative adults with no recently reported acute infections or vaccinations. Every donor was a Caucasian adult residing in Nashville, Tennessee, USA. CD4+ T cells were enriched by magnetic negative selection, after which naive cells were positively selected on CD45RA and the negative fraction was taken as the memory subset. After blood collection by leukapheresis, PBMCs were isolated using Ficoll-Histopaque density gradient centrifugation and then cryopreserved in the vapor phase of liquid nitrogen. Analytical flow cytometry was used to check the purity and quantity of every magnetically sorted T cell population. From each sorted fraction, genomic DNA was isolated and quantified by UV absorbance on a Nanodrop 2000c.

Sequencing was carried out using memory CD4+ T cells from PBMCs. The sample's cell subset or site label, in plain terms: CD45RA-negative fraction. The V gene is TRBV29-1 and the J gene is TRBJ2-3, with no confident D gene call. This clonotype was sampled from a man between 18 and 35 years old in good health. Some clones in this sample may be carry-over from other donors' samples. The CDR3 protein: CSVDWWTDTQYF. The nucleotides read TGCAGCGTTGATTGGTGGACAGATACGCAGTATTTT.